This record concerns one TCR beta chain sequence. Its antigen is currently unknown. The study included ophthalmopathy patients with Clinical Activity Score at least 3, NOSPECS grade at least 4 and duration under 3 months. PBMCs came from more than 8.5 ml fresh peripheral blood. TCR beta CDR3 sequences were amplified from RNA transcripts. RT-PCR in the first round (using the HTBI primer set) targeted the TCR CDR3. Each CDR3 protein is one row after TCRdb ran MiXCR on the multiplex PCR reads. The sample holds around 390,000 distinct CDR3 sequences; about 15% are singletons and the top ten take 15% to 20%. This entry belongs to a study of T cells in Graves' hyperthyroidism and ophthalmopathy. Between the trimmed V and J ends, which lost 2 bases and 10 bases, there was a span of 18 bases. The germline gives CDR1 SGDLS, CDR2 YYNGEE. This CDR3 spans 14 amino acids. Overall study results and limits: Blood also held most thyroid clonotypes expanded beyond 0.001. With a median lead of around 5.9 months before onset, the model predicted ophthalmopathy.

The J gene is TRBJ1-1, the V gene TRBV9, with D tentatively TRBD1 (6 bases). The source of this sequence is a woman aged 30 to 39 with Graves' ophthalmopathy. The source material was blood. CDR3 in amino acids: CASSVTGTDIVAFF. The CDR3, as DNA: TGTGCCAGCAGCGTTACAGGGACCGACATCGTAGCTTTCTTT.